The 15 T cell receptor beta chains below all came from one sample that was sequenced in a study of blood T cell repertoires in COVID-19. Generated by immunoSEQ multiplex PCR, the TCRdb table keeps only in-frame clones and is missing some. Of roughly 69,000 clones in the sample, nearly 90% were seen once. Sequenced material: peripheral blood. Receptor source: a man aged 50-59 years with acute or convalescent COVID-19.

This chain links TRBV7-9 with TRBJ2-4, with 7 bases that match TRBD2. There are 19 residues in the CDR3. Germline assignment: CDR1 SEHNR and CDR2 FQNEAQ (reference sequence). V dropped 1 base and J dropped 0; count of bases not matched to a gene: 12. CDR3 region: CASSLVLLAVHVAKNIQYF. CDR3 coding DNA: TGTGCCAGCAGCTTAGTCCTCCTAGCGGTTCATGTAGCCAAAAACATTCAGTACTTC.

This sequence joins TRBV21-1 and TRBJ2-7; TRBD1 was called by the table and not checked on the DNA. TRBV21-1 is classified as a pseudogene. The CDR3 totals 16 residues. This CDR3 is CASSLPDRGISYEQYF. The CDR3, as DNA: TGTGCCAGCAGCTTACCGGACAGGGGAATCTCCTACGAGCAGTACTTC.

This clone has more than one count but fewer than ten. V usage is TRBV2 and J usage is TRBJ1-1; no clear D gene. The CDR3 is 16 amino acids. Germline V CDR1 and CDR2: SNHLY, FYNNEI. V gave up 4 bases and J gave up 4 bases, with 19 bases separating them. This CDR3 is CASSAKGAAATTEAFF. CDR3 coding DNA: TGTGCCAGCAGTGCCAAGGGAGCGGCGGCCACCACTGAAGCTTTCTTT.

CDR3 sequence reads: CASSPRQSTDTQYF. For the CDR3, the DNA is TGTGCCAGCTCACCGAGACAGAGTACAGATACGCAGTATTTT. The chain carries TRBV18 and TRBJ2-3, with D tentatively TRBD1 (5 bases). Looked up from germline, CDR1 is KGHSH and CDR2 is LQKENI. Trimming pared 3 bases from V and 3 bases from J, leaving 10 bases between. CDR3 length: 14 amino acids.

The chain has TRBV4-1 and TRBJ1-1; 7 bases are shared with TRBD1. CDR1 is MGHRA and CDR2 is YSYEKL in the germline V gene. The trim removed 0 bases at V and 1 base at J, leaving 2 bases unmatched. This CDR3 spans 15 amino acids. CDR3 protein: CASSQDPGGNTEAFF. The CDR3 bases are TGCGCCAGCAGCCAAGATCCAGGGGGGAACACTGAAGCTTTCTTT.

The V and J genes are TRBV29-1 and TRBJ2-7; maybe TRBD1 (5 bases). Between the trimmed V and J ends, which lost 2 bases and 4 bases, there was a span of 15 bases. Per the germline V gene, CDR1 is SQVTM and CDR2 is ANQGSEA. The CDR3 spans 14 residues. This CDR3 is CSVETPTAKYEQYF. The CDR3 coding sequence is TGCAGCGTTGAAACTCCGACAGCCAAATACGAGCAGTACTTC.

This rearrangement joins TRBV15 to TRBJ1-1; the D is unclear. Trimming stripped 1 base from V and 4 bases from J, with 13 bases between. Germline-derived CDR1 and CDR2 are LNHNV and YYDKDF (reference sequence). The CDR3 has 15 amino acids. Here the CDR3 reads CATSRVRSSGTEAFF. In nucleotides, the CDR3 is TGTGCCACCAGCAGAGTACGTTCCTCGGGCACTGAAGCTTTCTTT.

CDR3 protein: CASSLGQGHTDTQYF. In DNA, the CDR3 is TGTGCCAGCAGCTTAGGACAGGGGCACACAGATACGCAGTATTTT. The J gene is TRBJ2-3, the V gene TRBV7-2, with 8 bases identical to TRBD1. V trimming: 1 base; J trimming: 2 bases; junction bases outside the gene matches: 2. Looked up from germline, CDR1 is SGHTA and CDR2 is FQGNSA. CDR3 length: 15 amino acids.

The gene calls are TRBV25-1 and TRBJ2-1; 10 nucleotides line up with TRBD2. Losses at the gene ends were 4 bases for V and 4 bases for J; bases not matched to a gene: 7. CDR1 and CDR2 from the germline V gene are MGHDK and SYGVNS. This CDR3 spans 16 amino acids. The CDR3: CASSAETSGWYNEQFF. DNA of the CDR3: TGTGCCAGCAGTGCCGAGACTAGCGGGTGGTACAATGAGCAGTTCTTC.

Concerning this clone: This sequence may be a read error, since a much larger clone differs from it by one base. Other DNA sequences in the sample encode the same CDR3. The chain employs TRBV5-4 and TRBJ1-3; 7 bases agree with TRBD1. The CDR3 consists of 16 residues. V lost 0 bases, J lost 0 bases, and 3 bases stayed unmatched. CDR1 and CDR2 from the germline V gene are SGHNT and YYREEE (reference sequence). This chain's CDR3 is CASSLATGASGNTIYF. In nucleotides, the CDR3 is TGTGCCAGCAGCTTGGCAACAGGGGCCTCTGGAAACACCATATATTTT. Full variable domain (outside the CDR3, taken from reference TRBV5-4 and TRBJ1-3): ETGVTQSPTHLIKTRGQQVTLRCSSQSGHNTVSWYQQALGQGPQFIFQYYREEENGRGNFPPRFSGLQFPNYSSELNVNALELDDSALYLCASSLATGASGNTIYFGEGSWLTVV.

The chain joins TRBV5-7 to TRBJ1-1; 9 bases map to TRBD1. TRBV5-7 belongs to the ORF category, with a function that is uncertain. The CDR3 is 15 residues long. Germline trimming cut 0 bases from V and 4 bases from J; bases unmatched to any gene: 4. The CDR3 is CASSLGGTGFTEAFF. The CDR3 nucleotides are TGTGCCAGCAGCTTGGGGGGGACAGGGTTCACTGAAGCTTTCTTT.

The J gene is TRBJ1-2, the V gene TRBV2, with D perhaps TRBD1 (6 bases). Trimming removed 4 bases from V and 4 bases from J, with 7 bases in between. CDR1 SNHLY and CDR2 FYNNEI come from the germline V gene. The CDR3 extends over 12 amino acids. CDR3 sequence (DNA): TGTGCCAGCAGTGCCAGGGGCTATGGCTACACCTTC. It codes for CASSARGYGYTF.

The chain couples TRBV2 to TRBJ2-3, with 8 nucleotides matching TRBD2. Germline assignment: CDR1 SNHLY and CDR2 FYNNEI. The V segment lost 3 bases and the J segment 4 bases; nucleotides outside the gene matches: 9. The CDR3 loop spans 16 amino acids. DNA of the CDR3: TGTGCCAGCAGTGAGATCGAGCGGGAGCTTTCAGATACGCAGTATTTT. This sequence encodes CASSEIERELSDTQYF. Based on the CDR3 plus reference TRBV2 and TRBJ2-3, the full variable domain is EPEVTQTPSHQVTQMGQEVILRCVPISNHLYFYWYRQILGQKVEFLVSFYNNEISEKSEIFDDQFSVERPDGSNFTLKIRSTKLEDSAMYFCASSEIERELSDTQYFGPGTRLTVL.

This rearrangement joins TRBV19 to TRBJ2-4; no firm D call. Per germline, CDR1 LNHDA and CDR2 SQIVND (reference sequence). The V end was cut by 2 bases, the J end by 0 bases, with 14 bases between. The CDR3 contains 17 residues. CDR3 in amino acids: CASSIIRSRLAKNIQYF. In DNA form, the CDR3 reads TGTGCCAGTAGTATAATTCGCTCCAGACTAGCCAAAAACATTCAGTACTTC. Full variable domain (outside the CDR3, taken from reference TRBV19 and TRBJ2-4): DGGITQSPKYLFRKEGQNVTLSCEQNLNHDAMYWYRQDPGQGLRLIYYSQIVNDFQKGDIAEGYSVSREKKESFPLTVTSAQKNPTAFYLCASSIIRSRLAKNIQYFGAGTRLSVL.

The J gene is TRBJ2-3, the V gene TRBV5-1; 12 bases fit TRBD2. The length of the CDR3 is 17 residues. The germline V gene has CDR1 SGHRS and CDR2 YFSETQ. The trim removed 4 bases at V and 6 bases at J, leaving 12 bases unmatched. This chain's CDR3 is CASSRTVLAGGLDTQYF. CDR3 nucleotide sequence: TGCGCCAGCAGCCGCACCGTACTAGCGGGAGGTTTGGATACGCAGTATTTT.